This T cell receptor (beta chain) was recorded in a study of shared clonotypes between healthy human individuals. On the study more broadly: Every donor yielded three CD4 naive, three CD4 memory, two CD8 naive and one CD8 memory plate. General study points: Unshared clonotypes carried lower generation probabilities than those common to all four donors.

Assay execution took place at the deep level. Only in-frame clones appear in the TCRdb table, and some are missing; sequencing was by immunoSEQ multiplex PCR. The sample lists roughly 2.5 million clones; about 92% were seen once. From germline, CDR1 is SGDLS and CDR2 YYNGEE. V was shortened by 0 bases and J by 1 base, with 8 bases between the two germline ends. The CDR3 runs to 14 residues. With respect to this clone: No antigen is known for it. The same CDR3 can be traced to other DNA sequences in this sample.

J is TRBJ2-7 and V is TRBV9; no clear D gene. This receptor was taken from a man between 18 and 29 years old in good health. The sample taken for sequencing was naive CD4+ T cells sorted from blood. Subset described: CD45RA+ positively selected. The CDR3 nucleotides are TGTGCCAGCAGCGTAGACGGGCGTTCCTACGAGCAGTACTTC. Translation gives CASSVDGRSYEQYF.